Shown below are 24 T cell receptor beta chains from a single sample sequenced in a study of early T cells in non-severe SARS-CoV-2 infection. TCRdb itself ran the 5' RACE reads through MiXCR, one entry per CDR3 protein. This sample has 60,000 or so distinct CDR3 sequences, with roughly a tenth found just once. The sample consisted of whole blood. Every receptor here comes from an adult who was a healthcare worker with PCR-confirmed SARS-CoV-2 infection or an uninfected control (not recorded which).

The V and J genes are TRBV20-1 and TRBJ1-1; a weak D match, TRBD1 (6 bases). V lost 1 base to trimming and J lost 12 bases, with 18 bases between them. CDR3 length: 13 residues. The germline gives CDR1 DFQATT, CDR2 SNEGSKA (reference sequence). CDR3 bases: TGCAGTGCTAGAGCGGAAGGGCAGGGGACGCCTTTCTTT. Its translation: CSARAEGQGTPFF.

This clonotype has just a few counts. The genes are TRBV5-1 and TRBJ2-7, with 8 bases that match TRBD1. After removal of 2 bases from V and 2 bases from J, the junction contained 6 bases not matched to a gene. The CDR3 is 15 amino acids. The germline gives CDR1 SGHRS, CDR2 YFSETQ. In nucleotides, the CDR3 is TGCGCCAGCAGCTTACATCCGGACAGGGCCTACGAGCAGTACTTC. Protein: CASSLHPDRAYEQYF. Drawing the rest from reference TRBV5-1 and TRBJ2-7, the complete variable domain is KAGVTQTPRYLIKTRGQQVTLSCSPISGHRSVSWYQQTPGQGLQFLFEYFSETQRNKGNFPGRFSGRQFSNSRSEMNVSTLELGDSALYLCASSLHPDRAYEQYFGPGTRLTVT.

The V call is TRBV5-4, the J call TRBJ2-3; D not resolved. The germline V and J ends were trimmed by 2 bases and 0 bases, with 10 bases remaining between them. There are 15 residues in the CDR3. Looked up from germline, CDR1 is SGHNT and CDR2 is YYREEE (reference sequence). This chain's CDR3 is CASSLDRLSTDTQYF. DNA for the CDR3: TGTGCCAGCAGCTTAGATCGTCTGAGCACAGATACGCAGTATTTT.

This clonotype was found a few times. V and J are TRBV4-2 and TRBJ2-2; TRBD2 agrees at 7 bases. The CDR3 sequence is 15 residues long. Germline V gene sequence: CDR1 LGHNA, CDR2 YNFKEQ. V dropped 1 base and J dropped 6; count of bases not matched to a gene: 5. This CDR3 is CASSQAGGSPGELFF. The CDR3 DNA reads TGTGCCAGCAGCCAAGCGGGGGGTAGCCCCGGGGAGCTGTTTTTT.

The chain couples TRBV7-2 to TRBJ1-2; weak D call: TRBD1 (6 bases). The germline gives CDR1 SGHTA, CDR2 FQGNSA. This CDR3 is built from 15 residues. V was shortened by 2 bases and J by 0 bases, with 10 bases between the two germline ends. This CDR3 reads CASSLTYRANYGYTF. For the CDR3, the DNA is TGTGCCAGCAGCTTAACGTACAGGGCTAACTATGGCTACACCTTC.

This clonotype showed up just once. This chain connects TRBV5-1 to TRBJ1-3, with 8 bases aligning to TRBD1. J was trimmed by 3 bases and V by 1 base; bases with no gene match: 6. The CDR3 is 16 residues long. CDR1 is SGHRS, CDR2 YFSETQ, per germline. CDR3 in DNA: TGCGCCAGCAGCTTGAGGCAGGGGGCATTTGGAAACACCATATATTTT. Translated: CASSLRQGAFGNTIYF.

This clonotype was observed a few times. V gene TRBV7-9 combines with J gene TRBJ2-3; the match to TRBD2 covers 8 bases. The CDR3 has 16 amino acids. Germline V gene data show CDR1 as SEHNR and CDR2 as FQNEAQ (reference sequence). J lost 2 bases, V lost 7 bases, and 11 bases had no gene match. The CDR3 DNA reads TGTGCCAGCACCTACCCGGGGGGGGGTGCCACAGATACGCAGTATTTT. Amino acid sequence: CASTYPGGGATDTQYF.

This clonotype came up many times. The rearrangement joins TRBV7-2 to TRBJ2-7; no firm D call. Germline lookup yields CDR1 SGHTA and CDR2 FQGNSA. This CDR3 region has 11 residues. V was shortened by 6 bases and J by 6 bases, with 9 bases between the two germline ends. DNA for the CDR3: TGTGCCAGCAGGTCAGAGTCCGAGCAGTACTTC. Translated: CASRSESEQYF.

The chain links TRBV4-2 to TRBJ2-2; D call uncertain. Deletions cut 0 bases from V and 9 bases from J, with 11 bases between. This CDR3 has 14 amino acids. The germline V gene has CDR1 LGHNA and CDR2 YNFKEQ. DNA for the CDR3: TGTGCCAGCAGCCAAGATATAAGGTCCCGGGAGCTGTTTTTT. It yields the protein CASSQDIRSRELFF.

The chain combines TRBV4-1 with TRBJ2-3; D call uncertain. V was pared by 4 bases and J by 8 bases, with 13 bases between. Germline values: CDR1 MGHRA, CDR2 YSYEKL. There are 13 residues in the CDR3. In DNA, the CDR3 is TGCGCCAGCAGCCCCGACCCTCTAGGTACGCAGTATTTT. Residues: CASSPDPLGTQYF.

The CDR3 DNA is TGTGCCAGCAGTTTACTCCGGGGCAGGAACACTGAAGCTTTCTTT. Residues: CASSLLRGRNTEAFF. The chain recombines TRBV12-3 or TRBV12-4 with TRBJ1-1; D possibly corresponds to TRBD1 (5 bases). This CDR3 has 15 amino acids. Trimming removed 2 bases from V and 1 base from J, with 11 bases in between.

This clonotype has ten or more counts. The rearrangement links TRBV29-1 to TRBJ1-1; D is undetermined. CDR1 SQVTM and CDR2 ANQGSEA come from the germline V gene. The CDR3 runs to 10 residues. V was trimmed by 3 bases and J by 11 bases, leaving 10 bases between them. The CDR3 sequence is CSVEELGAFF. For the CDR3, the DNA is TGCAGCGTTGAGGAACTGGGGGCTTTCTTT.

This clonotype was counted a few times. The V gene is TRBV12-3 or TRBV12-4, the J gene TRBJ2-1, with D possibly matching TRBD2 (6 bases). V was shortened by 1 base and J by 0 bases, with 13 bases between the two germline ends. CDR3 length equals 17 residues. The CDR3 coding sequence is TGTGCCAGCAGTTTAGTACGCCTAGCGCTCTCCTACAATGAGCAGTTCTTC. Translated, it gives CASSLVRLALSYNEQFF.

This clonotype was picked up a small number of times. The genes are TRBV4-1 and TRBJ1-6, with TRBD1 as a possible D gene (5 bases). The CDR3 extends over 13 amino acids. V dropped 2 bases and J dropped 8 bases, with 7 bases sitting between them. Germline V gene sequence: CDR1 MGHRA, CDR2 YSYEKL. In DNA, the CDR3 is TGCGCCAGCAGCCAAACCAGGGATTCACCCCTCCACTTT. This sequence encodes CASSQTRDSPLHF.

There are a few counts of this clonotype. The chain recombines TRBV6-5 with TRBJ2-2, with D possibly being TRBD2 (5 bases). The V end lost 5 bases, the J end lost 6 bases, and 13 bases lay between the germline ends. Per the germline V gene, CDR1 is MNHEY and CDR2 is SVGAGI. CDR3 length: 14 amino acids. The CDR3 coding sequence is TGTGCCAGCAGTAGACCCCACGGGGCCGGGGAGCTGTTTTTT. This gives the protein CASSRPHGAGELFF.

In its sample, this clonotype was seen many times. The chain has TRBV7-8 and TRBJ2-2; D perhaps matches TRBD1 (5 bases). V gave up 5 bases and J gave up 0 bases, with 10 bases separating them. Germline-derived CDR1 and CDR2 are SGHVS and FQNEAQ. The CDR3 contains 15 residues. CDR3 sequence: CASSVLGPNTGELFF. The CDR3 DNA is TGTGCCAGCAGCGTACTGGGGCCGAACACCGGGGAGCTGTTTTTT. The whole variable domain, filled in from reference TRBV7-8 and TRBJ2-2, reads GAGVSQSPRYKVAKRGQDVALRCDPISGHVSLFWYQQALGQGPEFLTYFQNEAQLDKSGLPSDRFFAERPEGSVSTLKIQRTQQEDSAVYLCASSVLGPNTGELFFGEGSRLTVL.

This clonotype was counted a few times. The chain couples TRBV12-3 or TRBV12-4 to TRBJ1-2; 7 positions agree with TRBD1. The CDR3 is made up of 15 amino acids. With 5 bases clipped from V and 0 bases from J, the junction kept 6 bases outside the gene matches. The CDR3 DNA reads as TGTGCCAGCAGTCTGGGACAGCGAACTAACTATGGCTACACCTTC. It yields the protein CASSLGQRTNYGYTF.

This clonotype has more than one count but fewer than ten. This chain joins TRBV10-1 and TRBJ1-2; D ambiguous. The CDR3 runs 13 residues. V lost 2 bases and J 0 bases, leaving 4 bases between the germline ends. CDR1 is WNHNN and CDR2 is SYGVQD in the germline V gene (reference sequence). The CDR3 coding sequence is TGCGCCAGCAGTGAGAATGCTAACTATGGCTACACCTTC. The encoded protein is CASSENANYGYTF.

This clonotype was found a few times. The V and J genes are TRBV21-1 and TRBJ2-7. TRBV21-1 is a listed pseudogene. This CDR3 spans 12 amino acids. CDR3 sequence (DNA): TGTGCCAGCACGACCGGATCCGGCGAGCAGTACTTC. Its translation: CASTTGSGEQYF.

To note about this clonotype: One end of the junction is discordant with germline, which a read error may explain. The chain links TRBV7-9 to TRBJ2-1; D unclear. Germline CDR1 SEHNR, CDR2 FQNEAQ (reference sequence). The CDR3 sequence is 15 residues long. CDR3 sequence: CASCLAANSYNEQFF. The CDR3 coding sequence is TGTGCCAGCTGCTTAGCTGCGAACTCCTACAATGAGCAGTTCTTC.

This rearrangement joins TRBV4-1 to TRBJ2-3; weak D call: TRBD1 (5 bases). V was clipped by 7 bases and J by 0 bases, with 14 bases between them. This CDR3 is built from 15 residues. The germline V gene has CDR1 MGHRA and CDR2 YSYEKL. The CDR3 bases are TGCGCCAGCACTAAGGGGCGGCTTAGCACAGATACGCAGTATTTT. Residues: CASTKGRLSTDTQYF.

This clonotype has a handful of counts. The rearrangement joins TRBV27 to TRBJ2-3; D is perhaps TRBD1 or TRBD2 (5 bases each). Per germline, CDR1 MNHEY and CDR2 SMNVEV (reference sequence). CDR3 length: 16 residues. Trimming shortened V by 5 bases and J by 0 bases, and 15 bases separated the two germline ends. CDR3 sequence reads: CASSPGTVPSTDTQYF. CDR3 sequence (DNA): TGTGCCAGCAGTCCAGGGACGGTTCCTAGCACAGATACGCAGTATTTT.

This clonotype was seen a handful of times. The chain couples TRBV4-1 to TRBJ1-2, with a possible D match to TRBD1 (5 bases). The CDR3 spans 13 residues. CDR1 and CDR2 from the germline V gene are MGHRA and YSYEKL. V was pared by 2 bases and J by 4 bases, with 8 bases between. In nucleotides, the CDR3 is TGCGCCAGCAGCCAACCCCAGGGCTATGGCTACACCTTC. Protein: CASSQPQGYGYTF.

Many counts were recorded for this clonotype. The chain couples TRBV5-1 to TRBJ2-3; D unresolved. Deletions cut 5 bases from V and 2 bases from J, with 6 bases between. The CDR3 runs 12 residues. Germline values: CDR1 SGHRS, CDR2 YFSETQ. CDR3: CASSMSTDTQYF. CDR3 in DNA: TGCGCCAGCAGTATGTCCACAGATACGCAGTATTTT.